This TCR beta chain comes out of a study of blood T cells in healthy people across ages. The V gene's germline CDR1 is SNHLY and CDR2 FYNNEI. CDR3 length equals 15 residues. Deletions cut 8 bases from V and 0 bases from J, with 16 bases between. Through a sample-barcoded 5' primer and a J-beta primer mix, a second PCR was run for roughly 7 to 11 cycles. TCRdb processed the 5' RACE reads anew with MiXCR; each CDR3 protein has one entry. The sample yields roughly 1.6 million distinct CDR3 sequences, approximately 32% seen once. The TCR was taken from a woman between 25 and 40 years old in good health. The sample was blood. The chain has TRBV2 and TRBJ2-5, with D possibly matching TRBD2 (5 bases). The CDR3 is CASGGADQYQETQYF. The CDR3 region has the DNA TGTGCCAGCGGTGGAGCGGACCAGTACCAAGAGACCCAGTACTTC.